Sequencing of this T cell receptor (beta chain) was carried out in a study of beta chain features in type 1 diabetes. Expressed TCRB transcripts were sequenced after all isolated RNA was converted to cDNA. TCRdb's copy holds only in-frame clones and misses some; the assay was immunoSEQ multiplex PCR. The top ten hold 0.5% to 0.55% of the sample, which has fewer than 110,000 clones, 25% to 35% seen once. The ends were cut back, 1 base at V and 0 bases at J, with 14 bases in the middle. The CDR3 runs to 17 residues. CDR1 and CDR2 from the germline V gene are SGHTA and FQGNSA. Findings and limits, study-wide: In patients and controls equally, PCR might favor templates that are shorter. Type 1 diabetes patients had moderately but significantly shorter TCRB CDR3s in all four CD4+ subsets.

A remark on this clone: The antigen remains undetermined.

Stem cell-like memory, regulatory, central memory and naive CD4+ cells were sorted via CD45RO/CCR7/CD25/CD127/CD95/CD27. This sequence joins TRBV7-2 and TRBJ2-3; the D is unclear. Sample: central memory CD4+ T cells from blood. This receptor was identified in a woman aged 18 to 35 with type 1 diabetes. The CDR3 sequence: CASSLGPSVTSTDTQYF. The CDR3 nucleotides read TGTGCCAGCAGCTTAGGCCCCAGCGTGACTAGCACAGATACGCAGTATTTT.